This T cell receptor beta chain was sequenced during a study of radiotherapy plus CTLA-4 blockade in lung cancer (dated by TCRdb to the late 2010s). Regarding the research as a whole: Objective responses occurred in approximately 17% of enrolled patients, and roughly 30% achieved disease control. The investigation overall reported the following: Early dynamic changes in blood T cell clones, together with increased serum interferon-beta after radiation, were reported as the strongest predictors of response. TCR clones derived from tumors expanded in peripheral blood after treatment with radiotherapy and ipilimumab.

Focal radiation therapy combined with CTLA-4 blockade (ipilimumab) was tested in patients with chemo-refractory metastatic non-small-cell lung cancer. The receptor library was made with the immunoSEQ multiplex PCR assay. Drawn from immuneACCESS, this table holds only the in-frame rearrangements with V and J called that TCRdb kept. Clones are partly lost; checked studies trace under half to an unresolved V gene and leave the rest unexplained. For this sample there are about 15,000 clones; approximately 76% appear just once. The top ten clonotypes cover about 48% of the sample. Remarks on this clone: Its binding antigen is unknown. No base quality values were provided; no much bigger clone lies one nucleotide off.

Clipping removes 3 bases from V and 7 bases from J, with 8 as the unmatched junction base count. The germline V gene gives CDR1 as SGHVS and CDR2 as FQNEAQ. The cysteine opens and the phenylalanine closes a CDR3 of 15 amino acids. Of all the DNA, just the CDR3 is kept, 45 bases in frame from base 1. Sample: peripheral blood, taken from a patient treated with radiotherapy plus ipilimumab. The chain is encoded by TRBV7-8 joined to TRBJ1-1, with TRBD1 matching 10 junction bases. The clonotype was recovered from a human donor with non-small cell lung cancer whose response to radiotherapy plus ipilimumab could not be evaluated. The CDR3 protein: CASSLATGGEGEAFF. In nucleotides, the sequence is TGTGCCAGCAGCTTGGCGACAGGGGGCGAAGGTGAAGCTTTCTTT.